This T cell receptor (beta chain) was captured by sequencing in a study of T-cell memory formation after mild COVID-19. Study observations and caveats: Some clones that responded turned up in pre-infection memory, which suggests that cross-reactive memory joined in.

This clonotype appeared a few times. Its antigen remains unidentified. This CDR3 spans 15 amino acids. V lost 6 bases and J 0 bases, leaving 9 bases between the germline ends. Germline V gene data show CDR1 as LGHDT and CDR2 as YNNKEL (reference sequence). TCRdb independently ran MiXCR on the 5' RACE reads; one entry per CDR3 protein. The table includes about 190,000 distinct CDR3 sequences, around 19% detected once. This sequence joins TRBV3-1 and TRBJ2-6; no firm D call. Sequencing used PBMCs or a T cell subset sorted from them (not recorded which). This sequence was found in an adult woman who had mild COVID-19 (a few samples of this study predate the infection). Cell type and time point are not known. The CDR3 sequence: CASSTTFSGANVLTF. The CDR3, as DNA: TGTGCCAGCAGTACCACATTCTCTGGGGCCAACGTCCTGACTTTC.